There are a few counts of the clone carrying this T cell receptor (beta chain). Its cognate antigen is unknown. Trimming took 3 bases from V and 13 from J, leaving 16 bases between them. Germline V CDR1 and CDR2: MNHNS, SASEGT. This CDR3 comprises 14 residues. Described time point: blood 2 weeks post-SBRT. Treatment noted: 15 Gy SBRT to primary tumor, nephrectomy 4 weeks later. This sample is part of a study of radiation and T cells in renal cell carcinoma. Overall study results and limits: From baseline, blood top tumor clonotypes peaked at 2 weeks post-radiation.

Method: immunoSEQ multiplex PCR; TCRdb's copy keeps in-frame clones and lacks some. Found here are about 150,000 clones, approximately 88% of them singletons; the top ten hold 10% to 15%. The rearrangement links TRBV6-1 to TRBJ1-6; D unclear. The sequence was obtained from a woman in her forties or fifties with renal cell carcinoma. This material consisted of blood, taken from a patient whose treatment included radiotherapy and nephrectomy. CDR3 loop: CASSDSLEGFPLHF. CDR3 bases: TGTGCCAGCAGTGATAGCCTTGAGGGATTCCCCCTCCACTTT.